This paragraph reports one T cell receptor beta chain. Using immunoSEQ multiplex PCR, the repertoire was profiled, and TCRdb retains in-frame clones only, with some absent. There are about 200,000 clones in the sample; under 95% occur only once, and around 1.2% lies in the top ten. This CDR3 comprises 17 residues. Germline CDR1 SGDLS, CDR2 YYNGEE. J gave up 7 bases and V 4 bases, and 19 bases lay outside the gene matches. This sample was taken from a study of blood T cell repertoires in COVID-19. V and J are TRBV9 and TRBJ1-2; the match to TRBD1 covers 7 bases. The sequence was obtained from a man aged 25-45 years with acute or convalescent COVID-19. Input material: peripheral blood. CDR3: CASSPRSRMTGLSGYTF. The CDR3 bases are TGTGCCAGCAGCCCCCGATCCAGAATGACAGGGCTCTCTGGCTACACCTTC. The full variable domain, its missing parts supplied by reference TRBV9 and TRBJ1-2, is DSGVTQTPKHLITATGQRVTLRCSPRSGDLSVYWYQQSLDQGLQFLIQYYNGEERAKGNILERFSAQQFPDLHSELNLSSLELGDSALYFCASSPRSRMTGLSGYTFGSGTRLTVV.